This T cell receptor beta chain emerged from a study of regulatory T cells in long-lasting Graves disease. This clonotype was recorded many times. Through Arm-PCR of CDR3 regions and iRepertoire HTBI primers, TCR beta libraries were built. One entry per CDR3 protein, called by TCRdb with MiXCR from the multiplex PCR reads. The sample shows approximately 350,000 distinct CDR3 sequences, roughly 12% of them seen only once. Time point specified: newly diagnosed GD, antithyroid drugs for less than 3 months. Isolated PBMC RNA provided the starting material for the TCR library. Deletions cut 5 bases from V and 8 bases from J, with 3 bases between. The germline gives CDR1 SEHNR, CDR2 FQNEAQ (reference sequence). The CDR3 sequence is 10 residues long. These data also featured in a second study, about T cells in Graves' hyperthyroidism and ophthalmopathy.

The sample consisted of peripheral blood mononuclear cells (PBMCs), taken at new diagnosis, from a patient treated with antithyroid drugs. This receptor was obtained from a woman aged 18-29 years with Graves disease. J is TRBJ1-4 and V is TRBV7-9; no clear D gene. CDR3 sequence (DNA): TGTGCCAGCAGCCAGGAAAAACTGTTTTTT. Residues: CASSQEKLFF. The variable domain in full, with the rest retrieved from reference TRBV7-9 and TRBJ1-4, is DTGVSQNPRHKITKRGQNVTFRCDPISEHNRLYWYRQTLGQGPEFLTYFQNEAQLEKSRLLSDRFSAERPKGSFSTLEIQRTEQGDSAMYLCASSQEKLFFGSGTQLSVL.